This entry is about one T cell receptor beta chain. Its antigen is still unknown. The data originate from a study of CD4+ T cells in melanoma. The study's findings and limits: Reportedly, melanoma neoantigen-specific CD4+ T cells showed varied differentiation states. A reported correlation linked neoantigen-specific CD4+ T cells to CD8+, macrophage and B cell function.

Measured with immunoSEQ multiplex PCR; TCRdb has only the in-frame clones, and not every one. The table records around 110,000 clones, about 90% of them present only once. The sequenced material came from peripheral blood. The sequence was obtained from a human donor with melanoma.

Written as DNA, the CDR3 is TGTGCCAGCAGCCAAGAACAGGTACCGCCGCAAGAGACCCAGTACTTC. Translating it yields CASSQEQVPPQETQYF. This chain uses TRBV14 with TRBJ2-5; TRBD1 is a possible D gene (5 bases). Trimming stripped 0 bases from V and 2 bases from J, with 13 bases between. Germline CDR1 and CDR2: SGHDN and FVKESK. The CDR3 spans 16 residues.